What follows are 22 T cell receptor beta chains derived from one specimen sequenced in a study of TIL therapy for anti-PD-1-resistant metastatic lung cancer. This was the immunoSEQ v3 assay. This table comes from immunoSEQ multiplex PCR, and its TCRdb copy is limited to in-frame clones, with some not included. Found here are tens of thousands of clones, around 69% of them singletons; the top ten hold roughly 7%. Time point indicated: pre-treatment sample, taken before nivolumab and TIL therapy. The sequencing here drew on blood, taken at baseline. Receptors originate from a person aged 25-80 years with non-small cell lung cancer.

The chain is built from TRBV30 and TRBJ1-2, with D perhaps TRBD1 (5 bases). The CDR3 sequence is 13 residues long. V was trimmed by 6 bases and J by 4 bases, leaving 15 bases between them. Germline loops: CDR1 GTSNPN, CDR2 SVGIG (reference sequence). CDR3 nucleotide sequence: TGTGCCTGCCCCCGGGGCGGGGGCTATGGCTACACCTTC. Amino acids: CACPRGGGYGYTF.

This clone was counted a few times. The chain uses TRBV2 and TRBJ2-7; D possibly corresponds to TRBD1 (6 bases). The CDR3 loop spans 13 amino acids. Germline assignment: CDR1 SNHLY and CDR2 FYNNEI. V was trimmed by 11 bases and J by 9 bases, leaving 23 bases between them. CDR3 residues: CAGLGQFSSGQYF. The DNA of the CDR3 is TGTGCCGGGCTAGGACAGTTTTCGTCCGGGCAGTACTTC.

The CDR3 nucleotides read TGTGCCATCAGTGGGACAGGGGGTCGGTCGAACTATGGCTACACCTTC. Translated, it gives CAISGTGGRSNYGYTF. The rearrangement uses TRBV10-3 and TRBJ1-2; 10 bases map to TRBD1. Trimming at V came to 4 bases and at J to 2 bases, leaving 7 bases not matched to a gene. Germline loops: CDR1 ENHRY, CDR2 SYGVKD. The length of the CDR3 is 16 residues.

The rearrangement joins TRBV5-1 to TRBJ1-1; TRBD1 agrees at 11 bases. The CDR3 sequence is 17 residues long. Per germline, CDR1 SGHRS and CDR2 YFSETQ. The J segment lost 2 bases and the V segment lost 0 bases, leaving 6 bases of the junction unmatched. In DNA, the CDR3 is TGCGCCAGCAGCTTGGCCCTAGGGACAGGGGGAAACACTGAAGCTTTCTTT. Protein sequence: CASSLALGTGGNTEAFF.

The chain combines TRBV27 with TRBJ2-3; D possibly matches TRBD1 or TRBD2 (7 bases each). V was shortened by 6 bases and J by 0 bases, with 25 bases between the two germline ends. The CDR3 consists of 19 residues. CDR1 MNHEY and CDR2 SMNVEV come from the germline V gene (reference sequence). CDR3 protein: CASSSRGRGLLISTDTQYF. In DNA, the CDR3 is TGTGCCAGCAGCTCCCGGGGGAGGGGGCTACTAATTAGCACAGATACGCAGTATTTT.

The chain recombines TRBV5-4 with TRBJ2-1; 11 bases are shared with TRBD2. Germline loops: CDR1 SGHNT, CDR2 YYREEE (reference sequence). There are 15 residues in the CDR3. The V and J ends lost 5 bases and 8 bases, in that order; junction bases with no gene match: 9. The CDR3 bases are TGTGCCAGCAGAATAGCACTAGCGGGAGTCGATGAGCAGTTCTTC. Residues: CASRIALAGVDEQFF. The variable domain in full, completed from reference TRBV5-4 and TRBJ2-1, reads ETGVTQSPTHLIKTRGQQVTLRCSSQSGHNTVSWYQQALGQGPQFIFQYYREEENGRGNFPPRFSGLQFPNYSSELNVNALELDDSALYLCASRIALAGVDEQFFGPGTRLTVL.

The chain combines TRBV19 with TRBJ1-5; TRBD1 aligns across 8 bases. From germline, CDR1 is LNHDA and CDR2 SQIVND (reference sequence). J lost 5 bases, V lost 7 bases, and 10 bases had no gene match. The CDR3 has 15 residues. The chain's CDR3 is CASNPPGQVDQPQHF. CDR3 DNA sequence: TGTGCCAGTAACCCGCCGGGACAGGTCGATCAGCCCCAGCATTTT.

V usage is TRBV28 and J usage is TRBJ1-5, with D hard to call. CDR1 MDHEN and CDR2 SYDVKM come from the germline V gene. CDR3 length equals 14 residues. Trimming left V 5 bases short and J 5 bases short, with 13 bases between. The CDR3 nucleotides read TGTGCCAGCAGTCCTGGGCAGCCTTATCAGCCCCAGCATTTT. Translating it yields CASSPGQPYQPQHF. The full variable domain, completed using reference TRBV28 and TRBJ1-5, is DVKVTQSSRYLVKRTGEKVFLECVQDMDHENMFWYRQDPGLGLRLIYFSYDVKMKEKGDIPEGYSVSREKKERFSLILESASTNQTSMYLCASSPGQPYQPQHFGDGTRLSIL.

The chain links TRBV5-1 to TRBJ2-5; D may match TRBD1 or TRBD2 (5 bases each). Trimming removed 0 bases from V and 6 bases from J, with 12 bases in between. This CDR3 has 14 amino acids. Looked up from germline, CDR1 is SGHRS and CDR2 is YFSETQ. The DNA for the CDR3 is TGCGCCAGCAGCTTGGATGGGGGTAGTCAGACCCAGTACTTC. Protein: CASSLDGGSQTQYF.

This sequence joins TRBV5-1 and TRBJ1-2; 7 positions agree with TRBD1. The junction had 7 bases not matched to a gene; V was cut back by 4 bases and J by 4 bases. Germline V lookup: CDR1 SGHRS, CDR2 YFSETQ. This CDR3 has 14 amino acids. Here the CDR3 DNA reads TGCGCCAGCAGCGATCCGGGACAGACCTATGGCTACACCTTC. This codes for CASSDPGQTYGYTF.

The chain carries TRBV5-6 and TRBJ1-2; D is unresolved. CDR1 and CDR2 from the germline V gene are SGHDT and YYEEEE. V lost 4 bases and J 3 bases, leaving 10 bases between the germline ends. This CDR3 comprises 13 residues. CDR3 protein: CASSQMTYYGYTF. The CDR3 DNA reads as TGTGCCAGCAGCCAAATGACGTACTATGGCTACACCTTC.

The chain links TRBV10-1 to TRBJ1-5, with D unclear. V gave up 0 bases and J gave up 6 bases, with 6 bases separating them. The CDR3 loop spans 13 amino acids. The V gene's germline CDR1 is WNHNN and CDR2 SYGVQD (reference sequence). CDR3 nucleotides: TGCGCCAGCAGTGAGTCGATAGGTCAGCCCCAGCATTTT. Translating gives CASSESIGQPQHF.

This clone showed up just a few times. The chain links TRBV7-6 to TRBJ2-1; no reliable D call. Germline CDR1 reads SGHVS; CDR2 reads FNYEAQ. CDR3 length: 18 amino acids. V was trimmed by 2 bases and J by 8 bases, leaving 25 bases between them. This chain's CDR3 is CASSLFPLDWRSTDEQFF. CDR3 DNA sequence: TGTGCCAGCAGCTTATTTCCCCTGGATTGGCGGTCTACTGATGAGCAGTTCTTC.

The J gene is TRBJ1-5, the V gene TRBV5-1; D possibly corresponds to TRBD1 (6 bases). Per the germline V gene, CDR1 is SGHRS and CDR2 is YFSETQ. V lost 0 bases to trimming and J lost 1 base, with 8 bases between them. The CDR3 covers 15 residues. The CDR3 DNA is TGCGCCAGCAGCTTGGGCGGGACAAGCAATCAGCCCCAGCATTTT. Amino acids: CASSLGGTSNQPQHF.

The J gene is TRBJ2-2, the V gene TRBV7-9; D possibly matches TRBD1 or TRBD2 (5 bases each). This CDR3 is built from 15 residues. Germline CDR1 is SEHNR and CDR2 is FQNEAQ (reference sequence). Trimming pared 5 bases from V and 5 bases from J, leaving 15 bases between. CDR3 in DNA: TGTGCCAGCAGCACCAATCAATGGGGGACCGGGGAGCTGTTTTTT. It yields the protein CASSTNQWGTGELFF.

The CDR3 here is CASGLNYGYTF. DNA for the CDR3: TGTGCCAGCGGCCTAAACTATGGCTACACCTTC. The chain employs TRBV6-6 and TRBJ1-2; D remains ambiguous. V shed 8 bases and J shed 2 bases, with 6 bases lying between them. This CDR3 has 11 residues. Germline CDR1 is MNHNY and CDR2 is SVGAGI (reference sequence).

The chain uses TRBV7-8 and TRBJ2-7, with D possibly being TRBD1 (6 bases). The germline gives CDR1 SGHVS, CDR2 FQNEAQ. The CDR3 spans 14 residues. V was cut by 5 bases and J by 1 base, with 12 bases left in between. The CDR3 sequence is CASSPRTASYEQYF. The CDR3 bases are TGTGCCAGCAGCCCACGGACAGCTTCCTACGAGCAGTACTTC.

The V gene is TRBV19, the J gene TRBJ1-1; D remains ambiguous. V lost 2 bases and J 1 base, leaving 5 bases between the germline ends. The CDR3 sequence is 13 residues long. CDR1 and CDR2 from the germline V gene are LNHDA and SQIVND (reference sequence). The CDR3 DNA reads as TGTGCCAGTAGTATACGGGAGAACACTGAAGCTTTCTTT. Translation: CASSIRENTEAFF.

V usage is TRBV6-1 and J usage is TRBJ2-5, with 11 bases fitting TRBD2. The trim removed 0 bases at V and 3 bases at J, leaving 12 bases unmatched. From germline, CDR1 is MNHNS and CDR2 SASEGT. The CDR3 runs to 19 residues. CDR3 in DNA: TGTGCCAGCAGTGAAGCGCTAGGGCTAGCGGGGGGTTCCAAAGAGACCCAGTACTTC. Its translation: CASSEALGLAGGSKETQYF.

The genes are TRBV6-5 and TRBJ2-5, with a possible D match to TRBD2 (6 bases). The CDR3 is 13 residues long. Germline CDR1 and CDR2: MNHEY and SVGAGI. The V end was cut by 7 bases, the J end by 5 bases, with 14 bases between. The CDR3 protein is CASTVPGRETQYF. As DNA, the CDR3 is TGTGCCAGCACCGTTCCAGGGAGGGAGACCCAGTACTTC.

The chain couples TRBV5-4 to TRBJ1-3; D not resolved. The CDR3 is 16 amino acids. Germline V gene sequence: CDR1 SGHNT, CDR2 YYREEE (reference sequence). V was trimmed by 2 bases and J by 0 bases, leaving 12 bases between them. In DNA, the CDR3 is TGTGCCAGCAGCTTTTTTTCCCCGAGCTCTGGAAACACCATATATTTT. As protein: CASSFFSPSSGNTIYF. Full variable domain (missing parts from reference TRBV5-4 and TRBJ1-3): ETGVTQSPTHLIKTRGQQVTLRCSSQSGHNTVSWYQQALGQGPQFIFQYYREEENGRGNFPPRFSGLQFPNYSSELNVNALELDDSALYLCASSFFSPSSGNTIYFGEGSWLTVV.

The rearrangement joins TRBV15 to TRBJ1-1; 8 bases are a match to TRBD1. Germline CDR1 LNHNV, CDR2 YYDKDF (reference sequence). Losses at the gene ends were 3 bases for V and 1 base for J; bases not matched to a gene: 4. The CDR3 totals 15 residues. In DNA form, the CDR3 reads TGTGCCACCAGCAGTAGACAGGGGCCGAACACTGAAGCTTTCTTT. Residues: CATSSRQGPNTEAFF.